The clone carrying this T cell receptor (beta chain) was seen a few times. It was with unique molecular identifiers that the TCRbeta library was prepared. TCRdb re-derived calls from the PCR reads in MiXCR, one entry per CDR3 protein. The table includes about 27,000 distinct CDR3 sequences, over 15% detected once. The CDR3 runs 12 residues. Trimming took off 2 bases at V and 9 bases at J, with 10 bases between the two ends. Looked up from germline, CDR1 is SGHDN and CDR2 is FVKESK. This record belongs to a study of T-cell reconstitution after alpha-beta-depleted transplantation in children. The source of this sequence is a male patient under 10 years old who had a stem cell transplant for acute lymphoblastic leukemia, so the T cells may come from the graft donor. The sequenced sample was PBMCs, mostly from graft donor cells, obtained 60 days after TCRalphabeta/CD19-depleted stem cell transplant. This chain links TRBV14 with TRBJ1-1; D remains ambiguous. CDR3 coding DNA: TGTGCCAGCAGCCAACCCGAGGGAAAAGCTTTCTTT. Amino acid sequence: CASSQPEGKAFF.